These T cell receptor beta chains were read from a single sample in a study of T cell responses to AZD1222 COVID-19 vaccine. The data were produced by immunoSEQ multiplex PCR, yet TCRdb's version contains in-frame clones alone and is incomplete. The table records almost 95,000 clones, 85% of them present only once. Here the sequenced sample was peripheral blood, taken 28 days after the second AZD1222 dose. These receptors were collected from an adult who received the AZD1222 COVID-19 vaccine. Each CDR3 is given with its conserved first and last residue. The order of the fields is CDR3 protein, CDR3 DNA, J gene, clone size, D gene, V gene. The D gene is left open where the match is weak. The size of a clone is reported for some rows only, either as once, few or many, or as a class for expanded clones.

CASSQPRGAQKTQYF	TGCGCCAGCAGCCAACCCCGAGGGGCGCAGAAGACCCAGTACTTC	TRBJ2-5	-	-	TRBV4-1
CASSPSGTSGGGGTHNEQFF	TGCGCCAGCAGCCCATCGGGGACTAGCGGAGGGGGGGGAACTCACAATGAGCAGTTCTTC	TRBJ2-1	once	TRBD2	TRBV4-3
CASSSTAWGDTQYF	TGTGCCAGCAGCTCGACAGCCTGGGGGGATACGCAGTATTTT	TRBJ2-3	-	-	TRBV5-6
CASSRNRDGTYGYTF	TGTGCCAGCAGTAGAAACCGGGACGGGACCTATGGCTACACCTTC	TRBJ1-2	-	-	TRBV6-5
CASRGTNGELFF	TGCGCCAGTCGAGGAACTAACGGGGAGCTGTTTTTT	TRBJ2-2	-	-	TRBV10-1
CASSLSRRSYGYTF	TGTGCCAGCAGTTTATCCAGGAGATCCTATGGCTACACCTTC	TRBJ1-2	once	-	TRBV27
CASSLAGLENQPQHF	TGCGCCAGCAGCTTGGCAGGGTTGGAGAATCAGCCCCAGCATTTT	TRBJ1-5	-	-	TRBV5-1
CASSIGTAPRLGNEQFF	TGCGCCAGCAGCATCGGGACCGCGCCACGCCTCGGCAATGAGCAGTTCTTC	TRBJ2-1	-	-	TRBV5-1
CASSGGTPNQPQHF	TGTGCCAGCAGTGGTGGGACACCTAATCAGCCCCAGCATTTT	TRBJ1-5	few	-	TRBV2
CASSHGQANSPLHF	TGTGCCAGCAGCCACGGACAGGCTAATTCACCCCTCCACTTT	TRBJ1-6	-	TRBD1	TRBV14
CASRTPGAYEQYF	TGTGCCAGCAGGACGCCTGGGGCCTACGAGCAGTACTTC	TRBJ2-7	few	-	TRBV2
CATSDTGQGTYF	TGTGCCACCAGTGACACGGGACAGGGGACATACTTC	TRBJ2-7	-	TRBD1	TRBV24-1
CASSQNLGLANEQFF	TGTGCCAGCAGCCAGAACCTCGGACTAGCCAATGAGCAGTTCTTC	TRBJ2-1	-	TRBD2	TRBV3-1/TRBV3-2
CASSKAEMNTEAFF	TGTGCCAGCAGCAAGGCAGAAATGAACACTGAAGCTTTCTTT	TRBJ1-1	-	-	TRBV7-2
CASRETNQPQHF	TGTGCCAGCCGGGAAACAAATCAGCCCCAGCATTTT	TRBJ1-5	-	-	TRBV12-3/TRBV12-4
CASSSQPSDEQFF	TGCGCCAGCAGTTCCCAACCTAGTGATGAGCAGTTCTTC	TRBJ2-1	-	-	TRBV10-1
CASSFGSGGKETQYF	TGTGCCAGCAGCTTTGGAAGCGGGGGTAAAGAGACCCAGTACTTC	TRBJ2-5	-	TRBD2	TRBV5-4
CSASNVRGRITEAFF	TGCAGTGCTAGTAATGTGAGGGGGCGCATCACTGAAGCTTTCTTT	TRBJ1-1	-	TRBD1	TRBV20-1
CASSFPTGLAYGYTF	TGTGCCAGCAGCTTTCCGACAGGGTTGGCCTATGGCTACACCTTC	TRBJ1-2	-	TRBD1	TRBV5-4
CASSMDPGPFYEQYF	TGTGCCAGTAGTATGGATCCGGGCCCCTTCTACGAGCAGTACTTC	TRBJ2-7	-	-	TRBV19
CASSLSQFYGYTF	TGTGCCAGCAGCTTATCGCAATTCTATGGCTACACCTTC	TRBJ1-2	-	-	TRBV7-2
CASSGTSGYTDTQYF	TGTGCCAGCAGTGGGACTAGCGGCTACACAGATACGCAGTATTTT	TRBJ2-3	-	TRBD2	TRBV2
CATRTGTYEQYF	TGTGCCACCCGGACTGGGACCTACGAGCAGTACTTC	TRBJ2-7	few	-	TRBV2
CASSFRDRGLEQYF	TGTGCCAGCAGCTTCCGAGACAGGGGGCTCGAGCAGTACTTC	TRBJ2-7	-	TRBD1	TRBV7-9
CASSPPGQGWQETQYF	TGTGCCAGCAGTCCCCCCGGACAGGGCTGGCAAGAGACCCAGTACTTC	TRBJ2-5	-	TRBD1	TRBV28
CASSSTSGRYNEQFF	TGTGCCAGCAGCTCGACTAGCGGGAGATATAATGAGCAGTTCTTC	TRBJ2-1	few	TRBD2	TRBV5-4
CAWSVGTLGPPNSPLHF	TGTGCCTGGAGTGTCGGGACCCTCGGCCCCCCAAATTCACCCCTCCACTTT	TRBJ1-6	-	-	TRBV30
CASSLTGDSYNEQFF	TGTGCCAGCAGCCTAACCGGTGACTCCTACAATGAGCAGTTCTTC	TRBJ2-1	-	-	TRBV11-3
CASSLAPPGTGNTIYF	TGCGCCAGCAGCTTGGCCCCACCTGGGACTGGAAACACCATATATTTT	TRBJ1-3	-	-	TRBV5-1
CASSLAHGSVGKNTEAFF	TGTGCCAGCAGCTTGGCCCACGGGTCGGTGGGGAAGAACACTGAAGCTTTCTTT	TRBJ1-1	few	-	TRBV5-5
CSVVWGLRTEAFF	TGCAGCGTTGTTTGGGGCCTGCGAACTGAAGCTTTCTTT	TRBJ1-1	-	-	TRBV29-1
CASSWYSNQPQHF	TGTGCCAGCAGCTGGTATAGCAATCAGCCCCAGCATTTT	TRBJ1-5	-	-	TRBV21-1
CATQRGSQETQYF	TGTGCCACCCAGCGGGGGAGCCAAGAGACCCAGTACTTC	TRBJ2-5	-	TRBD2	TRBV7-8
CASTQSNSNQPQHF	TGCGCCAGCACCCAGAGTAACAGCAATCAGCCCCAGCATTTT	TRBJ1-5	-	-	TRBV10-2
CASSPDGQRLNTEAFF	TGTGCCAGCTCACCAGACGGACAGCGATTGAACACTGAAGCTTTCTTT	TRBJ1-1	-	-	TRBV18
CASTFGQDSYEQYF	TGTGCCAGCACCTTCGGACAGGACTCCTACGAGCAGTACTTC	TRBJ2-7	few	TRBD1	TRBV28
CAWEQGSYEQYF	TGTGCCTGGGAACAGGGCTCCTACGAGCAGTACTTC	TRBJ2-7	-	-	TRBV30
CASSPPSGGINEQFF	TGTGCCAGCAGTCCCCCTAGCGGGGGGATCAATGAGCAGTTCTTC	TRBJ2-1	-	TRBD2	TRBV6-5
CASSLWSGAKSPLHF	TGTGCCAGCAGTTTATGGTCCGGGGCTAAATCACCCCTCCACTTT	TRBJ1-6	few	-	TRBV28
CASSPGRDYEQYF	TGTGCCAGCAGCCCGGGCAGGGACTACGAGCAGTACTTC	TRBJ2-7	-	-	TRBV12-3/TRBV12-4
CASSQAPGQDYNEQFF	TGTGCCAGCAGCCAAGCACCGGGACAAGACTACAATGAGCAGTTCTTC	TRBJ2-1	few	-	TRBV3-1/TRBV3-2
CAWSVDYNQPQHF	TGTGCCTGGAGTGTAGACTACAATCAGCCCCAGCATTTT	TRBJ1-5	-	-	TRBV30
CASSLPENTEAFF	TGTGCCAGCAGTTTACCCGAGAACACTGAAGCTTTCTTT	TRBJ1-1	-	-	TRBV28
CASATPLAGRSGIQYF	TGTGCCAGTGCCACCCCGCTAGCGGGAAGATCGGGCATTCAGTACTTC	TRBJ2-4	-	TRBD2	TRBV28
CASSLVSGGSTDTQYF	TGCGCCAGCAGCTTGGTCTCCGGGGGTAGCACAGATACGCAGTATTTT	TRBJ2-3	-	-	TRBV5-1
CSGGQGTEAFF	TGCAGCGGGGGACAGGGCACTGAAGCTTTCTTT	TRBJ1-1	-	TRBD1	TRBV29-1
CASSLGQGVSEAFF	TGTGCCAGCAGTTTGGGGCAGGGGGTGTCTGAAGCTTTCTTT	TRBJ1-1	once	TRBD1	TRBV6-5
CASSRTDGENSPLHF	TGTGCCAGCAGTCGGACAGATGGGGAAAATTCACCCCTCCACTTT	TRBJ1-6	-	-	TRBV27
CASSLSFEQYF	TGTGCCAGCAGCTTAAGCTTCGAGCAGTACTTC	TRBJ2-7	-	-	TRBV11-2
CASTPVGSYNEQFF	TGTGCCAGTACTCCCGTGGGGTCCTACAATGAGCAGTTCTTC	TRBJ2-1	-	-	TRBV19
CASSFGDFFGYTF	TGTGCCAGCAGTTTTGGCGATTTTTTTGGCTACACCTTC	TRBJ1-2	once	-	TRBV28
CASSRIQGWGNTEAFF	TGTGCCAGCAGCCGAATACAGGGGTGGGGAAACACTGAAGCTTTCTTT	TRBJ1-1	-	TRBD1	TRBV3-1/TRBV3-2